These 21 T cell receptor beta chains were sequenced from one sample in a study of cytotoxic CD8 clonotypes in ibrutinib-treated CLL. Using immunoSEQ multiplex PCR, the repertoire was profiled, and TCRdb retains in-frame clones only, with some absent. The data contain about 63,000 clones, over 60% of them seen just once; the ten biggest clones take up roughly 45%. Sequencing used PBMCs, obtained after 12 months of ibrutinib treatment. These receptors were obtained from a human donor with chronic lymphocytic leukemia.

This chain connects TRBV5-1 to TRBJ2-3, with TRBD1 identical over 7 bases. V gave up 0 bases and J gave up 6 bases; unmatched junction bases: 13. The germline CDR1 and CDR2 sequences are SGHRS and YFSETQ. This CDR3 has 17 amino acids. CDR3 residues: CASSLGGGAYPPDTQYF. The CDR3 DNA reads TGCGCCAGCAGCTTGGGAGGGGGCGCTTACCCCCCCGATACGCAGTATTTT.

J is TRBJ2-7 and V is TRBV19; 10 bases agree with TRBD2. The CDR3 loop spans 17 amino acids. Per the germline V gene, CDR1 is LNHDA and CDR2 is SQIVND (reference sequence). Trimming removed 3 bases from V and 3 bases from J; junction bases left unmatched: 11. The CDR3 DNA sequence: TGTGCCAGTAGTATCCGCCCCCCTAGCGGGAGTGTCTACGAGCAGTACTTC. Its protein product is CASSIRPPSGSVYEQYF.

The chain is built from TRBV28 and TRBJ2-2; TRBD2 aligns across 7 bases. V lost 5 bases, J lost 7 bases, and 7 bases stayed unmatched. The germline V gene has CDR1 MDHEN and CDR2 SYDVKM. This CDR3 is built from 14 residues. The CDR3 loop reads CASSKERDFGELFF. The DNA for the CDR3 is TGTGCCAGCAGTAAAGAGCGGGATTTCGGGGAGCTGTTTTTT.

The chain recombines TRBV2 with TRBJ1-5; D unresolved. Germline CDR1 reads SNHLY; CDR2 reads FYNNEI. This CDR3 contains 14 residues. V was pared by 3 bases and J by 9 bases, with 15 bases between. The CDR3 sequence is CASSEGSVLRPQHF. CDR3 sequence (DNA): TGTGCCAGCAGTGAGGGCAGCGTCTTGCGGCCCCAGCATTTT. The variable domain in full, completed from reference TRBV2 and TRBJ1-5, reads EPEVTQTPSHQVTQMGQEVILRCVPISNHLYFYWYRQILGQKVEFLVSFYNNEISEKSEIFDDQFSVERPDGSNFTLKIRSTKLEDSAMYFCASSEGSVLRPQHFGDGTRLSIL.

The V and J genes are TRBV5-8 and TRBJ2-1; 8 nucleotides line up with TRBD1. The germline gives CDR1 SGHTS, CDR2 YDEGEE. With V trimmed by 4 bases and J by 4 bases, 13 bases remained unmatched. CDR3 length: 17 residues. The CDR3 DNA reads TGTGCCAGCAGCACTACCCGGACAGGGTTGGGGTACAATGAGCAGTTCTTC. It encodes CASSTTRTGLGYNEQFF.

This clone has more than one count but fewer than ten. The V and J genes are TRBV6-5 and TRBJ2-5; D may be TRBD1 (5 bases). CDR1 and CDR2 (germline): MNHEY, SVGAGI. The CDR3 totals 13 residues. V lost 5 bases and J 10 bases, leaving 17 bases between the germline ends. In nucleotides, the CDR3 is TGTGCCAGCAGTAGTCAGGGAAAGAGAGTCCAGTACTTC. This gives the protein CASSSQGKRVQYF.

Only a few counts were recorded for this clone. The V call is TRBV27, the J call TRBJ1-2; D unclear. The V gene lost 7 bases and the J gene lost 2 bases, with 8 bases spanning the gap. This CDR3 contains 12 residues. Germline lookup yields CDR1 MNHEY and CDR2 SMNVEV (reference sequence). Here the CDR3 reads CASKGTNYGYTF. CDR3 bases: TGTGCCAGCAAGGGCACCAACTATGGCTACACCTTC.

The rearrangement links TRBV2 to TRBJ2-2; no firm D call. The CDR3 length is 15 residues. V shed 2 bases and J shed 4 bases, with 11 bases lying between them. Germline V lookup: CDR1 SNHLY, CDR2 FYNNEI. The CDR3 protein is CASSERQLTTGELFF. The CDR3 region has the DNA TGTGCCAGCAGTGAACGTCAGCTAACCACCGGGGAGCTGTTTTTT.

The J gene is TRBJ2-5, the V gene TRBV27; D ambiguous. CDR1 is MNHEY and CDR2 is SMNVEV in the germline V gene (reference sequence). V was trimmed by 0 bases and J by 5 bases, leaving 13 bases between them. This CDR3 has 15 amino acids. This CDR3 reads CASSLSGFKGETQYF. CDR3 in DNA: TGTGCCAGCAGTTTATCCGGCTTTAAAGGGGAGACCCAGTACTTC.

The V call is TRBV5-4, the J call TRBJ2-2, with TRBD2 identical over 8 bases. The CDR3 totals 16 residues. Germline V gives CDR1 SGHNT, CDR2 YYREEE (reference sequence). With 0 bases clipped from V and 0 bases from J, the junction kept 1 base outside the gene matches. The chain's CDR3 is CASSLGLAPNTGELFF. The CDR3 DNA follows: TGTGCCAGCAGCTTGGGACTAGCGCCGAACACCGGGGAGCTGTTTTTT.

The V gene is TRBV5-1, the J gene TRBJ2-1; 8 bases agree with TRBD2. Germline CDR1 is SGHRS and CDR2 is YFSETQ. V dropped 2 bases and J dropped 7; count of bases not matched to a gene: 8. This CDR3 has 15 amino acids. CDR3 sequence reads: CASSLNAGGGNEQFF. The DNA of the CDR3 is TGCGCCAGCAGCTTAAACGCGGGAGGAGGGAATGAGCAGTTCTTC.

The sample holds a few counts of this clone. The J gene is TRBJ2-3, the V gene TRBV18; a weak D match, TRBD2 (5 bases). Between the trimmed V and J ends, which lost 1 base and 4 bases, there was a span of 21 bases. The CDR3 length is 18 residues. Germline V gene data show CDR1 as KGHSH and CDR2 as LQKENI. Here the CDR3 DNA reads TGTGCCAGCTCACCACTAGGTTTAAGGGCTAGCAACCCAGATACGCAGTATTTT. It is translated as CASSPLGLRASNPDTQYF.

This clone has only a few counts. CDR3 sequence: CAWSVGGPNEKLFF. The CDR3 DNA follows: TGTGCCTGGAGTGTGGGAGGACCCAATGAAAAACTGTTTTTT. The chain employs TRBV30 and TRBJ1-4; D gene unclear. The CDR3 length is 14 residues. V was clipped by 0 bases and J by 5 bases, with 10 bases between them. Germline V gives CDR1 GTSNPN, CDR2 SVGIG (reference sequence).

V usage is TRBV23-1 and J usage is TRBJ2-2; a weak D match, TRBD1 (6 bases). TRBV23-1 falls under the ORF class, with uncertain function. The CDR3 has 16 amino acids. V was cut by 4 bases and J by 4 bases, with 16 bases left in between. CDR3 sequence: CASSLVRAGVTGELFF. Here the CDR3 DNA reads TGCGCCAGCAGTCTGGTTAGGGCAGGGGTCACCGGGGAGCTGTTTTTT.

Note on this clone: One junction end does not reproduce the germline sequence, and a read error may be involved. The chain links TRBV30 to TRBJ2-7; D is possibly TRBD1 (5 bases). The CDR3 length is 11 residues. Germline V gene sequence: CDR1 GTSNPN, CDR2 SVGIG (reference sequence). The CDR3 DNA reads TGTGCCTGGAGTTTCGGACAACAGCCCGTCTTC. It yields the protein CAWSFGQQPVF. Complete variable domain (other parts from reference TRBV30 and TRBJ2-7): SQTIHQWPATLVQPVGSPLSLECTVEGTSNPNLYWYRQAAGRGLQLLFYSVGIGQISSEVPQNLSASRPQDRQFILSSKKLLLSDSGFYLCAWSFGQQPVFGPGTRLTVT.

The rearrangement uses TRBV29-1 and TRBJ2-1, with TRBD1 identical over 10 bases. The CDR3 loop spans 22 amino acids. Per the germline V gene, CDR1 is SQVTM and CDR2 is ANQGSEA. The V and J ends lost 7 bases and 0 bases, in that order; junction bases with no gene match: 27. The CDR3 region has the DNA TGCAGCGCGGCGGGACAGGGGAAGACAAAAGGGAGCTTGGGGGACTCCTACAATGAGCAGTTCTTC. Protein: CSAAGQGKTKGSLGDSYNEQFF.

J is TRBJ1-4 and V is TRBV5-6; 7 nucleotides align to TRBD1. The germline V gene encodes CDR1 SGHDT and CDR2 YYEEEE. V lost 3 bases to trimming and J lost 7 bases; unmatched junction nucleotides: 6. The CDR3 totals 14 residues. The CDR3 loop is CASSWTGVVEKLFF. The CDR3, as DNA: TGTGCCAGCAGCTGGACAGGAGTTGTTGAAAAACTGTTTTTT.

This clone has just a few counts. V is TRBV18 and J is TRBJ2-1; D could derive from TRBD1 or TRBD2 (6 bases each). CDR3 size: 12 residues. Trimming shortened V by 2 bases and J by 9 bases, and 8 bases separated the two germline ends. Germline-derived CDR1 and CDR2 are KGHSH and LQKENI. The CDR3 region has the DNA TGTGCCAGCTCACCAGGGGGGCGTGAGCAGTTCTTC. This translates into CASSPGGREQFF. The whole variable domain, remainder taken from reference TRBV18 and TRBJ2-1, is NAGVMQNPRHLVRRRGQEARLRCSPMKGHSHVYWYRQLPEEGLKFMVYLQKENIIDESGMPKERFSAEFPKEGPSILRIQQVVRGDSAAYFCASSPGGREQFFGPGTRLTVL.

This CDR3 reads CASSLSPHFMDREAYEQYF. The CDR3 coding sequence is TGTGCCAGCAGCTTGTCCCCCCACTTTATGGACAGGGAAGCCTACGAGCAGTACTTC. The chain joins TRBV5-6 to TRBJ2-7, with 8 bases matching TRBD1. Germline CDR1 reads SGHDT; CDR2 reads YYEEEE. Unmatched junction bases numbered 17, after V lost 1 base and J lost 2 bases. The CDR3 extends over 19 amino acids.

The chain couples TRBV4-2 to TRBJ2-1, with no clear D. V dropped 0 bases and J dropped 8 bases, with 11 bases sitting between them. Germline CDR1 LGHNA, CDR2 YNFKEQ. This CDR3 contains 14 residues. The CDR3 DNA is TGTGCCAGCAGCCAAGAGAAGGCTTACCATGAGCAGTTCTTC. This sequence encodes CASSQEKAYHEQFF.

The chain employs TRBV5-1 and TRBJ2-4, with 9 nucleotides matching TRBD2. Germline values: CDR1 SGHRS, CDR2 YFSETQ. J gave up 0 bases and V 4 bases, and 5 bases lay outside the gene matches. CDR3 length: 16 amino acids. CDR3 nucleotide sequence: TGCGCCAGCAGCCAACAAGCGGGAGGAGCCAAAAACATTCAGTACTTC. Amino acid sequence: CASSQQAGGAKNIQYF. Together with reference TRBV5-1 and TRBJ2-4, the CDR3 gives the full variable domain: KAGVTQTPRYLIKTRGQQVTLSCSPISGHRSVSWYQQTPGQGLQFLFEYFSETQRNKGNFPGRFSGRQFSNSRSEMNVSTLELGDSALYLCASSQQAGGAKNIQYFGAGTRLSVL.